This TCR beta chain derives from a study of technical replicates of blood from several donors. The method was immunoSEQ multiplex PCR; TCRdb's version includes in-frame clones alone and lacks a portion of them. This sample has roughly 68,000 clones, with roughly nine tenths found just once. Germline V gene data show CDR1 as SNHLY and CDR2 as FYNNEI. The CDR3 is 14 residues long. Trimming stripped 6 bases from V and 0 bases from J, with 11 bases between. The gene calls are TRBV2 and TRBJ1-1, with D possibly matching TRBD1 (6 bases). This TCR was sampled from a human donor in good health. Some clones in this sample may be carry-over from other donors' samples. The sequenced sample consisted of PBMCs. The CDR3 loop is CASRVRGLNTEAFF. In DNA form, the CDR3 reads TGTGCCAGCAGAGTAAGGGGGTTGAACACTGAAGCTTTCTTT.